This T cell receptor beta chain originates from a study of PD-1 blockade in classical Hodgkin lymphoma. General study points: TCR diversity at baseline was reported to be reduced in newly diagnosed patients relative to healthy donors. Differences between repertoires have undefined causes, possibly disease activity or prior therapy.

Time point described: cycle 4 day 1 (C4D1), after five to seven weeks of nivolumab. Brentuximab vedotin exposure varied, and every patient relapsed after autologous stem cell transplantation. This clone has only one observation. Its antigen is as yet unknown. Repertoires were generated with immunoSEQ multiplex PCR, while TCRdb's copy carries only in-frame clones and drops some. This table holds some 86,000 clones, 75% to 95% found once. The trim removed 8 bases at V and 7 bases at J, leaving 14 bases unmatched. CDR3 length: 16 amino acids. Germline V gene sequence: CDR1 MDHEN, CDR2 SYDVKM. Here the sequenced sample was peripheral blood mononuclear cells (PBMCs), taken before the fourth cycle of nivolumab. This TCR derives from a human donor with classical Hodgkin lymphoma. The rearrangement uses TRBV28 and TRBJ2-1; 10 bases line up with TRBD2. CDR3 amino acids: CASATLSGGLGNEQFF. As DNA, the CDR3 is TGTGCCAGCGCGACCCTTAGCGGGGGGCTTGGGAATGAGCAGTTCTTC.